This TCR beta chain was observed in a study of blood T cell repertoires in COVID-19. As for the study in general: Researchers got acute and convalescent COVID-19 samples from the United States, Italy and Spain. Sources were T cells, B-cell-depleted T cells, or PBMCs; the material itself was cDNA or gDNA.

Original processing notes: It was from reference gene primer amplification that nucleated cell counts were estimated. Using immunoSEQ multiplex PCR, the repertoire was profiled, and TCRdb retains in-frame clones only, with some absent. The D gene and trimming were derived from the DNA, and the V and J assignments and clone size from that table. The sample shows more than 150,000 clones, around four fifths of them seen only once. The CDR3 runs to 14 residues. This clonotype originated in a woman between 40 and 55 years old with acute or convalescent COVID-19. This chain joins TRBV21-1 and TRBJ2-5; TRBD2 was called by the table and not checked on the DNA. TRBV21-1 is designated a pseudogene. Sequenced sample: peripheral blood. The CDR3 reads CARGTSPHRETQYF. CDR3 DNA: TGTGCCAGGGGGACTAGCCCTCACAGAGAGACCCAGTACTTC.